This entry lists 17 T cell receptor beta chains sequenced from one sample in a study of control samples from healthy donors and cancer patients. Assay used: immunoSEQ multiplex PCR; TCRdb lists only in-frame clones, some missing. The table has 45,000 to 70,000 clones, around 90% seen once. Sequencing was carried out using PBMCs. These receptors were taken from a man aged 30-40 years with colorectal cancer.

This clone appeared a few times. The chain carries TRBV7-9 and TRBJ2-7, with TRBD2 matching 10 bases. V shed 1 base, J shed 4 bases, and the junction held 4 bases outside the gene matches. Germline CDR1 reads SEHNR; CDR2 reads FQNEAQ (reference sequence). The CDR3 covers 15 residues. CDR3 nucleotides: TGTGCCAGCAGCTTAGGAGCGGGGGGGACTTACGAGCAGTACTTC. Protein sequence: CASSLGAGGTYEQYF.

The V and J genes are TRBV30 and TRBJ1-1, with a weak D call TRBD1 (6 bases). The ends were cut back, 8 bases at V and 4 bases at J, with 20 bases in the middle. Germline CDR1 and CDR2: GTSNPN and SVGIG (reference sequence). The CDR3 has 14 residues. CDR3 bases: TGTGCCACAGGGTTATTGAGGCGAAGCACTGAAGCTTTCTTT. Protein product: CATGLLRRSTEAFF.

The chain carries TRBV2 and TRBJ2-2; 9 bases agree with TRBD1. The CDR3 sequence is 17 residues long. V was pared by 5 bases and J by 5 bases, with 12 bases of the junction left unmatched. The V gene's germline CDR1 is SNHLY and CDR2 FYNNEI. For the CDR3, the DNA is TGTGCCAGCAGTAAGGAAACAGGGGGCGGCGGGACCGGGGAGCTGTTTTTT. Translated: CASSKETGGGGTGELFF.

This chain links TRBV12-3 or TRBV12-4 with TRBJ1-1, with unresolved D. The CDR3 contains 13 residues. V was clipped by 3 bases and J by 1 base, with 6 bases between them. In nucleotides, the CDR3 is TGTGCCAGCAGTTTTCGGGGGAACACTGAAGCTTTCTTT. It codes for CASSFRGNTEAFF.

The chain is built from TRBV24-1 and TRBJ2-2, with a tentative D call TRBD1 (6 bases). V was trimmed by 6 bases and J by 0 bases, leaving 10 bases between them. The CDR3 consists of 15 residues. Germline assignment: CDR1 KGHDR and CDR2 SFDVKD. The CDR3 here is CATSQGTSNTGELFF. As DNA, the CDR3 is TGTGCCACCAGTCAGGGGACATCGAACACCGGGGAGCTGTTTTTT.

Here the CDR3 reads CASSLLAGVNNEQFF. The CDR3 coding sequence is TGTGCCAGCAGCCTACTAGCGGGGGTTAACAATGAGCAGTTCTTC. V and J are TRBV6-4 and TRBJ2-1; 11 bases line up with TRBD2. The CDR3 contains 15 residues. V lost 6 bases, J lost 5 bases, and 6 bases stayed unmatched. CDR1 is MRHNA and CDR2 is SNTAGT in the germline V gene.

The chain joins TRBV29-1 to TRBJ2-3, with D perhaps matching TRBD2 (6 bases). Looked up from germline, CDR1 is SQVTM and CDR2 is ANQGSEA. This CDR3 spans 20 amino acids. The V gene lost 3 bases and the J gene lost 2 bases, with 30 bases spanning the gap. Written as DNA, the CDR3 is TGCAGCGTTGAGGGGGGTCAGCGGATGGGTCCTACGCGATTCACAGATACGCAGTATTTT. Translation gives CSVEGGQRMGPTRFTDTQYF.

The rearrangement links TRBV4-2 to TRBJ2-1; tentative D call: TRBD2 (6 bases). Germline-derived CDR1 and CDR2 are LGHNA and YNFKEQ. The CDR3 is 17 amino acids. V was clipped by 0 bases and J by 8 bases, with 20 bases between them. The CDR3 loop reads CASSQDFRTTRGYEQFF. CDR3 coding DNA: TGTGCCAGCAGCCAAGATTTTCGAACTACCCGGGGGTATGAGCAGTTCTTC.

The rearrangement links TRBV4-3 to TRBJ1-4, with 10 bases that match TRBD1. CDR1 and CDR2 (germline): LGHNA, YSLEER. The CDR3 extends over 16 amino acids. The ends lost 3 bases at V and 7 bases at J; junction bases unmatched: 8. CDR3 loop: CASSQIFGQGGEKLFF. The CDR3 nucleotides read TGCGCCAGCAGCCAGATATTTGGACAGGGGGGTGAAAAACTGTTTTTT.

This chain joins TRBV13 and TRBJ2-1, with 10 bases aligning to TRBD1. The germline CDR1 and CDR2 sequences are PRHDT and FYEKMQ (reference sequence). The V gene end was trimmed by 2 bases and the J gene end by 1 base; junction bases not matched to a gene: 5. This CDR3 spans 17 amino acids. This chain's CDR3 is CASSLWTGGESYNEQFF. CDR3 bases: TGTGCCAGCAGCTTATGGACAGGGGGAGAGTCCTACAATGAGCAGTTCTTC.

The chain has TRBV4-3 and TRBJ2-7; D uncertain. The germline V and J ends were trimmed by 4 bases and 3 bases, with 10 bases remaining between them. Germline CDR1 and CDR2: LGHNA and YSLEER. The length of the CDR3 is 13 residues. CDR3 coding DNA: TGCGCCAGCAGCCCCGACAACAGCTACGAGCAGTACTTC. Encoded protein: CASSPDNSYEQYF.

In its sample, this clone was seen once. The V and J genes are TRBV27 and TRBJ1-5, with D unclear. Trimming took 5 bases from V and 2 from J, leaving 7 bases between them. This CDR3 region has 13 residues. Per the germline V gene, CDR1 is MNHEY and CDR2 is SMNVEV (reference sequence). The chain's CDR3 is CASSPLRNQPQHF. CDR3 nucleotide sequence: TGTGCCAGCAGTCCACTCCGCAATCAGCCCCAGCATTTT.

This chain uses TRBV10-3 with TRBJ2-7, with D tentatively TRBD1 (6 bases). The CDR3 contains 13 residues. Germline CDR1 and CDR2: ENHRY and SYGVKD. Trimming cost V 7 bases and J 3 bases, with 13 bases left between them. CDR3 in amino acids: CAIKQGIFYEQYF. The CDR3, as DNA: TGTGCCATCAAACAGGGAATTTTCTACGAGCAGTACTTC.

There are a few counts of this clone. The chain recombines TRBV4-3 with TRBJ1-4, with D perhaps matching TRBD1 (5 bases). Trimming stripped 2 bases from V and 0 bases from J, with 13 bases between. The CDR3 has 17 residues. The germline V gene encodes CDR1 LGHNA and CDR2 YSLEER. CDR3 amino acids: CASSQKAGTPTNEKLFF. The CDR3 bases are TGCGCCAGCAGCCAAAAGGCCGGGACCCCAACTAATGAAAAACTGTTTTTT.

The CDR3 is CASSVGQVEETQYF. The CDR3 DNA reads TGTGCCAGCAGCGTAGGGCAGGTCGAAGAGACCCAGTACTTC. This sequence joins TRBV9 and TRBJ2-5; no clear D gene. Germline V gene sequence: CDR1 SGDLS, CDR2 YYNGEE. Trimming removed 0 bases from V and 3 bases from J, with 9 bases in between. CDR3 length: 14 amino acids.

Notes on this clone: The same CDR3 is also encoded by other DNA sequences in this sample. The chain has TRBV5-5 and TRBJ1-1; no clear D gene. Trimming stripped 3 bases from V and 2 bases from J, with 5 bases between. The CDR3 consists of 12 residues. Per the germline V gene, CDR1 is SGHKS and CDR2 is YYEKEE (reference sequence). CDR3 sequence reads: CASSSINTEAFF. The CDR3 region has the DNA TGTGCCAGCAGCTCAATTAACACTGAAGCTTTCTTT.

This clone was recorded once. This sequence joins TRBV10-3 and TRBJ2-2, with D tentatively TRBD2 (6 bases). This CDR3 comprises 14 residues. V was shortened by 4 bases and J by 4 bases, with 10 bases between the two germline ends. Per the germline V gene, CDR1 is ENHRY and CDR2 is SYGVKD. CDR3 in DNA: TGTGCCATCAGTGTGGAGGGAACCACCGGGGAGCTGTTTTTT. Encoded protein: CAISVEGTTGELFF.